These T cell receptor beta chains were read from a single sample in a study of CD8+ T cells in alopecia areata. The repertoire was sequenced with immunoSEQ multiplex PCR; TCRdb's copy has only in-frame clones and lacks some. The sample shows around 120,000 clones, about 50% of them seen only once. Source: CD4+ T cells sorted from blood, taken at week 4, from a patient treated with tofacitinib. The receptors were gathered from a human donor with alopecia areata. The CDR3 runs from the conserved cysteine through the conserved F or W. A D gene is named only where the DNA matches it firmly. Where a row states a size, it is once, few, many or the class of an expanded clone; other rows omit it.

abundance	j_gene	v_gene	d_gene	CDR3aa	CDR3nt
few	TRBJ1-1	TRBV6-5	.	CASCEVLGPATEAFF	TGTGCCAGCTGCGAAGTATTGGGCCCGGCCACTGAAGCTTTCTTT
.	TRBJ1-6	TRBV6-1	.	CASSEPGELTPLHF	TGTGCCAGCAGTGAACCCGGGGAATTGACACCCCTCCACTTT
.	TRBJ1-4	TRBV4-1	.	CASSPRLGANEKLFF	TGCGCCAGCAGCCCCAGGCTGGGGGCTAATGAAAAACTGTTTTTT
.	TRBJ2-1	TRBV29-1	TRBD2	CSLGLAGAHEQFF	TGCAGCTTGGGACTAGCGGGGGCGCATGAGCAGTTCTTC
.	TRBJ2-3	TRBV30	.	CAWSPSTRDTQYF	TGTGCCTGGAGTCCCTCTACTCGAGATACGCAGTATTTT
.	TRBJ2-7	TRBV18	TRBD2	CASSSTSNEQYF	TGTGCCAGCTCATCGACTAGCAACGAGCAGTACTTC
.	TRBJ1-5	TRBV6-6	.	CASSREVRGPQHF	TGTGCCAGCAGTCGCGAGGTCCGGGGGCCCCAGCATTTT
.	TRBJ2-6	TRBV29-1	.	CSVESSGANVLTF	TGCAGCGTCGAGAGCTCTGGGGCCAACGTCCTGACTTTC
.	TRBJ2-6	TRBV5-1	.	CASRPGNSGANVLTF	TGCGCCAGCAGACCAGGGAACTCTGGGGCCAACGTCCTGACTTTC
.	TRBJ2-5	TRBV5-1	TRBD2	CASSRQTSGWQETQYF	TGCGCCAGCAGCCGCCAGACTAGCGGGTGGCAAGAGACCCAGTACTTC
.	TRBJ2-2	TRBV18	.	CASSQHSANTGELFF	TGTGCCAGCTCACAACACAGCGCCAACACCGGGGAGCTGTTTTTT
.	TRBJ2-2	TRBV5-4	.	CASRGRRTGELFF	TGTGCCAGCAGGGGCAGGAGGACCGGGGAGCTGTTTTTT
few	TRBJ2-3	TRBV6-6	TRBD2	CASRRQRGGGTDTQYF	TGTGCCAGCAGGAGGCAGCGGGGGGGCGGCACAGATACGCAGTATTTT
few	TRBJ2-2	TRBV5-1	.	CASSLGQPNTGELFF	TGCGCCAGCAGCTTGGGGCAGCCGAACACCGGGGAGCTGTTTTTT
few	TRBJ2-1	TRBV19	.	CASSIRVGDNEQFF	TGTGCCAGTAGTATTAGGGTGGGGGACAATGAGCAGTTCTTC
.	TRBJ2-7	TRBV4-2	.	CASSYKEAETSEQYF	TGTGCCAGCAGCTACAAGGAAGCGGAAACGAGCGAGCAGTACTTC
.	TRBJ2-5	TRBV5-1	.	CASTFGETQYF	TGCGCCAGCACCTTCGGGGAGACCCAGTACTTC
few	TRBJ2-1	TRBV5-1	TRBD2	CASSLDTSGGNEQFF	TGCGCCAGCAGCTTGGATACTAGCGGGGGTAATGAGCAGTTCTTC
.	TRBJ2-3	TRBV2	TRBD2	CASSATSGATDTQYF	TGTGCCAGCAGTGCGACTAGCGGGGCCACAGATACGCAGTATTTT
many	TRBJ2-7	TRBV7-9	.	CASSLRSRDGPRYEQYF	TGTGCCAGCAGCTTAAGGTCGCGGGACGGTCCTCGATACGAGCAGTACTTC
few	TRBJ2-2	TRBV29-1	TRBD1	CSVTPGQGASGELFF	TGCAGCGTTACTCCGGGACAGGGGGCTTCCGGGGAGCTGTTTTTT
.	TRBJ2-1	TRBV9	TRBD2	CASSGTSGPFNEQFF	TGTGCCAGCAGCGGGACTAGCGGTCCCTTCAATGAGCAGTTCTTC
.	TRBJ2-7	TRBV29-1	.	CSVERSYEQYF	TGCAGCGTTGAACGTAGCTACGAGCAGTACTTC
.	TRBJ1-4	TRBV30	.	CAWSVQEGKLFF	TGTGCCTGGAGTGTACAGGAGGGAAAACTGTTTTTT
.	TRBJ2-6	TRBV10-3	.	CAINEASGANVLTF	TGTGCCATCAATGAGGCTTCCGGGGCCAACGTCCTGACTTTC
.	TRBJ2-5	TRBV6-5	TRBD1	CASSYSWTGQETQYF	TGTGCCAGCAGTTACTCCTGGACAGGCCAAGAGACCCAGTACTTC
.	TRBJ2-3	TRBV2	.	CASSGADTQYF	TGTGCCAGCAGTGGGGCAGATACGCAGTATTTT
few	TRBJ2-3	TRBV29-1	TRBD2	CSVPGLAGGGNTQYF	TGCAGCGTTCCGGGACTAGCGGGAGGCGGAAATACGCAGTATTTT
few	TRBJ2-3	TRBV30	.	CAWSVPPTDTQYF	TGTGCCTGGAGTGTACCCCCCACGGATACGCAGTATTTT
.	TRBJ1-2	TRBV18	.	CASSPDYGRTVYGYTF	TGTGCCAGCTCACCGGATTACGGCAGGACTGTCTATGGCTACACCTTC
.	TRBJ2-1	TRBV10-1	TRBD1	CASRVQGAHEQFF	TGCGCCAGCAGGGTACAGGGGGCCCATGAGCAGTTCTTC
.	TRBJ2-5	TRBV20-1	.	CSARDEETQYF	TGCAGTGCTAGAGATGAGGAGACCCAGTACTTC
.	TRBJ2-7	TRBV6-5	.	CASRRGRSSYEQYF	TGTGCCAGCAGGCGGGGTCGGAGCTCCTACGAGCAGTACTTC
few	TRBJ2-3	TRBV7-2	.	CASSSYRADTQYF	TGTGCCAGCAGCTCGTACAGAGCAGATACGCAGTATTTT
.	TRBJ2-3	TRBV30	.	CAWTGRTTTDTQYF	TGTGCCTGGACTGGGAGGACTACCACAGATACGCAGTATTTT